This T cell receptor (beta chain) was found in a study of shared clonotypes between healthy human individuals. Across the study: For every donor, three CD4 naive, three CD4 memory, two CD8 naive and one CD8 memory plates were used.

Regarding the study as a whole: Genetic and exposure-history diversity was limited by the small donor number. Naive subsets tended to show greater estimated richness than memory subsets.

This clone was found once. Antigen specificity is unknown. Germline V gene data show CDR1 as SGHRS and CDR2 as YFSETQ. Trimming cost V 0 bases and J 0 bases, with 10 bases left between them. The CDR3 loop spans 16 amino acids. Repertoires were generated with immunoSEQ multiplex PCR, while TCRdb's copy carries only in-frame clones and drops some. The data contain some 2.4 million clones, 80% to 95% of them seen just once; the ten biggest clones take up roughly 0.36%. The sample taken for sequencing was naive CD4+ T cells from PBMCs. Subset reported: CD45RA+ positively selected. The genes are TRBV5-1 and TRBJ2-1; D not resolved. The sequence was obtained from a man between 18 and 35 years old in good health. Some clones in this sample may be carry-over from other donors' samples. The CDR3 protein is CASSLVPLSSYNEQFF. The CDR3 nucleotides are TGCGCCAGCAGCTTGGTACCGCTTAGCTCCTACAATGAGCAGTTCTTC.